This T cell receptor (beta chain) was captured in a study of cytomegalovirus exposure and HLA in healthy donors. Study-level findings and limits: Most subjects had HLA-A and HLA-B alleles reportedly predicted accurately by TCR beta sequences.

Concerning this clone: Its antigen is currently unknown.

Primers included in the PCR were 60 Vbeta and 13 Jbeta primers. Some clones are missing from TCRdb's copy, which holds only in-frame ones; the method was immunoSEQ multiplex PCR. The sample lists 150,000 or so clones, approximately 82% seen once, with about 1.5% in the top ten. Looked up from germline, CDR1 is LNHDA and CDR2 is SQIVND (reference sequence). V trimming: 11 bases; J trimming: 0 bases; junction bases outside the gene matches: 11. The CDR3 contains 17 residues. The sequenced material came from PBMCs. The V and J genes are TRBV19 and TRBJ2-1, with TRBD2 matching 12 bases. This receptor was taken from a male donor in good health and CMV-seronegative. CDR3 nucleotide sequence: TGTGCCTCAAAGACTAGCGGGAGCCTTAGCTCCTACAATGAGCAGTTCTTC. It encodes CASKTSGSLSSYNEQFF.